The T cell receptor (beta chain) described here comes from a study of beta chain features in type 1 diabetes. At the level of the study: Sorted cells examined across all samples numbered 100 million to 140 million.

The germline V gene encodes CDR1 SNHLY and CDR2 FYNNEI. Trimming removed 4 bases at V and 10 bases at J, with 4 bases between. CDR3 length: 10 amino acids. As every portion of the isolated RNA was reverse transcribed, the sequencing read expressed TCRB transcripts. Sequencing used immunoSEQ multiplex PCR; TCRdb keeps in-frame clones, though not all of them. The data show 120,000 or so clones, about 15% seen once. In this sample, this clone turned up a few times. Its antigen remains unknown. Overall study findings and caveats: Within each of all four CD4+ subsets, Type 1 diabetes patients had TCRB CDR3s that were moderately but significantly shorter.

Input material: central memory CD4+ T cells from blood. V usage is TRBV2 and J usage is TRBJ2-2; no reliable D call. The origin of this receptor is a man aged 25-40 years with type 1 diabetes. The CDR3 DNA follows: TGTGCCAGCAGTGCCACGGAGCTGTTTTTT. It translates to CASSATELFF.